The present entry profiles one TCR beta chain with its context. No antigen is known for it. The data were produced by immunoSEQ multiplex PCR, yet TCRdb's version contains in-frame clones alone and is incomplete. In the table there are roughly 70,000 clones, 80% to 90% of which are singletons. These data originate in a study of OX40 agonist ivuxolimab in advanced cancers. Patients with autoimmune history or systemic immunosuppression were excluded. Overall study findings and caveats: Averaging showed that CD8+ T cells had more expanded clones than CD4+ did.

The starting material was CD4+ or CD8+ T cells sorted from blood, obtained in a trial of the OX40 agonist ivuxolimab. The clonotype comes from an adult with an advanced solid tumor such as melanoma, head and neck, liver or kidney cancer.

The CDR3 DNA is TGTGCCAGCAGTGAAGCGCTTCAGGGGGGTGAGCAGTTCTTC. This encodes CASSEALQGGEQFF. J is TRBJ2-1 and V is TRBV2; TRBD1 might be the D (7 bases). The CDR3 has 14 amino acids. The V and J ends lost 0 bases and 9 bases respectively, with 12 bases between them. CDR1 is SNHLY, CDR2 FYNNEI, per germline.